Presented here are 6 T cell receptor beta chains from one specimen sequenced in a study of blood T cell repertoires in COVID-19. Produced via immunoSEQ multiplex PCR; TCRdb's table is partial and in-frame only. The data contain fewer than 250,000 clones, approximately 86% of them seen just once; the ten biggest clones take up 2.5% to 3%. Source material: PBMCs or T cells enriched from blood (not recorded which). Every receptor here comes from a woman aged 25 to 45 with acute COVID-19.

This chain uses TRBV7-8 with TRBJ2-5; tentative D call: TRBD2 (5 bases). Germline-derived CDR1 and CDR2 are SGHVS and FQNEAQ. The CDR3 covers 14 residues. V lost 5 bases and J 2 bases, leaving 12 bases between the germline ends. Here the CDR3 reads CASSLSGGQETQYF. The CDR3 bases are TGTGCCAGCAGCCTCTCAGGAGGTCAAGAGACCCAGTACTTC.

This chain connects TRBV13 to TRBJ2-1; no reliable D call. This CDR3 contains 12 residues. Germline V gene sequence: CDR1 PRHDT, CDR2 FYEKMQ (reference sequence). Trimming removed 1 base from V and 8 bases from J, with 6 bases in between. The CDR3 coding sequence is TGTGCCAGCAGCTTAGAGAGTGATGAGCAGTTCTTC. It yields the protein CASSLESDEQFF.

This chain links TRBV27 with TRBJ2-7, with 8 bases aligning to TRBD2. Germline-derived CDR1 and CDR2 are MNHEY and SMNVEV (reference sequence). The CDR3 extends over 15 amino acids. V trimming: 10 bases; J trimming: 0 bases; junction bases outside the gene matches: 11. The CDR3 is CATARERGSSYEQYF. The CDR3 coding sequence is TGTGCCACCGCTCGGGAGCGGGGGAGCTCCTACGAGCAGTACTTC.

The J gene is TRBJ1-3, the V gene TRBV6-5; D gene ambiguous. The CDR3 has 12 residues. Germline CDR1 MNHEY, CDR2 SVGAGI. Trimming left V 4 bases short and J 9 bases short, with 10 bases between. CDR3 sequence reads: CASSWSRGTIYF. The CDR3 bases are TGTGCCAGCAGTTGGTCCCGGGGCACCATATATTTT.

Here the CDR3 DNA reads TGTGCCAGCCGCACCTCCGGGACAGGAGAATACAATGAGCAGTTCTTC. Its protein is CASRTSGTGEYNEQFF. V gene TRBV21-1 combines with J gene TRBJ2-1; the DNA was not compared with TRBD1, the D call given in the table. TRBV21-1 is a known pseudogene. This CDR3 spans 16 amino acids.

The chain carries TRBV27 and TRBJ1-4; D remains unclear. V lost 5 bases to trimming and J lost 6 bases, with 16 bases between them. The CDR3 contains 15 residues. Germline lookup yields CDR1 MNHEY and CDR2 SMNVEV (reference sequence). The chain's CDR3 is CASSPSGGEYEKLFF. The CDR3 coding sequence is TGTGCCAGCAGTCCTTCGGGCGGGGAATATGAAAAACTGTTTTTT.